This TCR beta chain comes out of a study of T cells expressing NK-cell markers. Whole-study context: HCMV serostatus: seven of eight sequenced donors positive, one negative.

With respect to this clonotype: As yet, its antigen is unknown.

Beta-chain TCR cDNA was generated via 5'RACE template switching with UMIs. Using the 5' RACE reads, TCRdb records one entry per CDR3 protein without DNA. The table for this sample gives hundreds of thousands of distinct CDR3 sequences. The CDR3 spans 13 residues. Germline values: CDR1 DFQATT, CDR2 SNEGSKA (reference sequence). Whole-study results and caveats: In a group of about 6 donors, dominant NKG2C+ clonotypes represented about 1.0-8% of CD8+ T cells.

Sequenced material: blood T cells: a sorted CD56 or NKG2C T cell subset, CD4+ or CD8+ T cells, or bulk PBMC T cells (not recorded which). V is TRBV20-1 and J is TRBJ2-3. This sequence originates from a woman between 18 and 70 years old in good health. The CDR3 region is CSANHRSTDTQYF.